This TCR beta chain emerged from a study of T cell responses to AZD1222 COVID-19 vaccine. Of note for this clone: Its specificity is unknown.

TCRdb's table, derived via immunoSEQ multiplex PCR, lists solely in-frame clones and lacks some. The top ten hold 0.64% of the sample, which has more than 150,000 clones, about 95% seen once. Germline lookup yields CDR1 LNHDA and CDR2 SQIVND (reference sequence). V was clipped by 5 bases and J by 4 bases, with 20 bases between them. The length of the CDR3 is 16 residues. Broader study findings: Clonal diversity may have been underestimated, and the donors were mostly white British, with more females than males.

The material sequenced was peripheral blood, taken on day 0 of AZD1222 vaccination. The chain has TRBV19 and TRBJ2-5, with D tentatively TRBD1 or TRBD2 (6 bases each). The sequence was collected from an adult in good health. CDR3 residues: CASSPRGPPRAETQYF. CDR3 coding DNA: TGTGCCAGTAGTCCCCGGGGGCCCCCAAGGGCAGAGACCCAGTACTTC.